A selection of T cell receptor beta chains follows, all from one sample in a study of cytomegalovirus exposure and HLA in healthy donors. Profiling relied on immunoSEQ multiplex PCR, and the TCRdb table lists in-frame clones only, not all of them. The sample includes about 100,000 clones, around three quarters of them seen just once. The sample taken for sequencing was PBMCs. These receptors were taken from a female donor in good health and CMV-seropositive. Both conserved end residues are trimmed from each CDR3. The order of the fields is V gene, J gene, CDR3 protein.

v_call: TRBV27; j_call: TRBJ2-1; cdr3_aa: ASSTLAEFYNEQF
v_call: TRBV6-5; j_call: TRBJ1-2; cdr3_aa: ASTKGDYGYT
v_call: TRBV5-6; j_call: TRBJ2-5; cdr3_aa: ASSGLAGTEETQY
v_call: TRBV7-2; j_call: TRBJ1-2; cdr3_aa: ASSDSSGGSYGYT
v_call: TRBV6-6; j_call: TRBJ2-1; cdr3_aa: ASSYHPSSYNEQF
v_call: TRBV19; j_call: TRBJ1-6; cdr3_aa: ASSTQTGENSPLH
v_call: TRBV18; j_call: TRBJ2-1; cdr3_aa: ASLEGGAGNEQF
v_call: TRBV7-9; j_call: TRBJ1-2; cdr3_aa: ASSPFQGGLGYT
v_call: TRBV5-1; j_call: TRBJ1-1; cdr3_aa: ASSLARSRHTEAF
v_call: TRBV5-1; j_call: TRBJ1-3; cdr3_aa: ASSQTGPSSGNTIY
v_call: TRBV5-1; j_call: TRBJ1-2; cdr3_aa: ASTLSAGGKAYGYT
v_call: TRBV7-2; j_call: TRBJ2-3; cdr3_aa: ASSWNRGRDTQY
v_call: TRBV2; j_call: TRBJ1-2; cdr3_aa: ASTPSPGTVYGYT
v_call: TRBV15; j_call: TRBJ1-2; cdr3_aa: ATSRGGTGDYGYT
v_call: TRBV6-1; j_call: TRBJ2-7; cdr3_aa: ASSSTSTGWYEQY
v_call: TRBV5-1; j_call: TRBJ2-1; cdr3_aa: ASSSTSGSSNEQF
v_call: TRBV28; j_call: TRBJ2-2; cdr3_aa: ASSWTGWREPGELF
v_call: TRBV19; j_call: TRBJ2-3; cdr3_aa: ATLGGEEGTDTQY
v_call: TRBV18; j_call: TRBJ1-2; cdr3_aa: ASSPGGERYGYT
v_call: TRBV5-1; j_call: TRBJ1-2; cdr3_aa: ASSLGTGAYGYT
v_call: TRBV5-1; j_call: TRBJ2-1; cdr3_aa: ASSPGLAGGVNEQF
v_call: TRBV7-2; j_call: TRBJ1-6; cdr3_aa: ASSFGGYNSPLH
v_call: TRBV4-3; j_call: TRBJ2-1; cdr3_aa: ASSQHTPSGGAHNEQF
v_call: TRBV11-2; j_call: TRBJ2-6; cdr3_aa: ASSLAGNSGANVLT
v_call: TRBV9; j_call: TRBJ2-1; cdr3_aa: ASSVGGSRVNEQF
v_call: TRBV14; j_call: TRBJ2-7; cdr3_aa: ASSRYSYEQY
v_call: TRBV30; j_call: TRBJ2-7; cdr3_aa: AWSPTGNEQY
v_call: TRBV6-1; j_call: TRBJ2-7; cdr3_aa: ASSEAQGAPYEQY
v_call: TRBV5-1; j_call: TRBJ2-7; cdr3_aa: ASSLYWTSGTEQY
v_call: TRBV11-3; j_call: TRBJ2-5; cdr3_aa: ASSPGLQETQY
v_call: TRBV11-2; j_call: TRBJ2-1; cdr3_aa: ASSLGASASSYNEQF
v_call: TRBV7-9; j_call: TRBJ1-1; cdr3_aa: SSSLVRGGTNTEAF
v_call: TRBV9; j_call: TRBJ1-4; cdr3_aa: ASSTHQQGRGEKLF
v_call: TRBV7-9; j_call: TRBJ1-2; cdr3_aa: ASSPRDRGPFYGYT
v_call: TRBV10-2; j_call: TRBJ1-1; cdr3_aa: ASRDTPDTEAF
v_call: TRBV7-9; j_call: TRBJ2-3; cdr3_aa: ASSLLADLADTQY
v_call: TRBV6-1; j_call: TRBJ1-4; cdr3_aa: ASSADRGREKLF
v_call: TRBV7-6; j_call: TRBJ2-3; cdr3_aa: ASSLASGVSDTQY
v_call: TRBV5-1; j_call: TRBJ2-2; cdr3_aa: ASSPGLATGELF
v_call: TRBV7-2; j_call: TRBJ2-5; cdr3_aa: ASSSRGPFSRPY
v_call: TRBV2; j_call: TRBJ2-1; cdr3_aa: ASSEQYNEQF
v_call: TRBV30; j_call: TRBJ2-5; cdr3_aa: AWTGKETQY
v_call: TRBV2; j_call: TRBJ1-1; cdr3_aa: ASRSDSITEAF
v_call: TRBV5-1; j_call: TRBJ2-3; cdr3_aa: ASSFSGTRTDTQY
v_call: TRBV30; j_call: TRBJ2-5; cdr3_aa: AWSVLAGAGETQY
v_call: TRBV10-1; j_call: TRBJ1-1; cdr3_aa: ASSPRTGTNTEAF
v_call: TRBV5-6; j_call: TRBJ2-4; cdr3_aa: ASSLEGLLAKNIQY
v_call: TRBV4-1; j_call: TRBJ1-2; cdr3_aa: ASSHQGDHGYT
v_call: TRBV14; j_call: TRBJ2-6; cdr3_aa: ASSQGGTAFSGANVLT
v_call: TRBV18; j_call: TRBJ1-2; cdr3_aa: ASSPRGAGGGYT